The T cell receptor (beta chain) under discussion was sequenced for a study of T cells in localized non-small cell lung cancer. Concerning this clone itself: Its matching antigen is unknown.

Repertoires were generated with immunoSEQ multiplex PCR, while TCRdb's copy carries only in-frame clones and drops some. The sample consists of some 85,000 clones, around three quarters of them appearing once. Points from the study as a whole: Uninvolved adjacent lung had the highest recorded T cell clonality, with tumor below it. An association was observed between higher blood T cell density and longer overall survival.

The CDR3 runs to 15 residues. After removal of 5 bases from V and 5 bases from J, the junction contained 7 bases not matched to a gene. From germline, CDR1 is LNHDA and CDR2 SQIVND (reference sequence). This TCR was sampled from a man aged 35 to 69 with stage II squamous cell lung carcinoma. Sample: PBMCs, taken before any cancer treatment. The chain employs TRBV19 and TRBJ2-3; 10 bases match TRBD1. The CDR3 is CASSGGQGLGDTQYF. The DNA of the CDR3 is TGTGCCAGTAGTGGGGGACAGGGGTTGGGAGATACGCAGTATTTT.